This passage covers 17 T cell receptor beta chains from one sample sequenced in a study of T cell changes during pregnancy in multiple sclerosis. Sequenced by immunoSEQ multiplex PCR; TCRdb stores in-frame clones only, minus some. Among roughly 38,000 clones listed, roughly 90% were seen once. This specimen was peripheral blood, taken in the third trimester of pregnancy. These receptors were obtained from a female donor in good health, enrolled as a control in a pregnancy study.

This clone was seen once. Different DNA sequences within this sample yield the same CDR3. The CDR3 coding sequence is TGTGCCAGCGGGCTGATCCGACAGAACACTGAAGCTTTCTTT. This translates into CASGLIRQNTEAFF. J is TRBJ1-1 and V is TRBV2; no reliable D call. Germline V CDR1 and CDR2: SNHLY, FYNNEI. The CDR3 is made up of 14 amino acids. The V gene lost 8 bases and the J gene lost 1 base, with 14 bases spanning the gap.

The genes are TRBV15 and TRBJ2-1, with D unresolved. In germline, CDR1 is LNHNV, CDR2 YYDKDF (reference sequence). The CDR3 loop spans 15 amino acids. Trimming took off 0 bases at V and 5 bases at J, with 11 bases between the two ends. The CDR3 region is CATSRDLPGHNEQFF. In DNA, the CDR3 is TGTGCCACCAGCAGAGATCTTCCAGGTCACAATGAGCAGTTCTTC.

As DNA, the CDR3 is TGTGCCAGCAGTGTGAAGGGGGCGGGTGGTACTGAAGCTTTCTTT. It translates to CASSVKGAGGTEAFF. The chain joins TRBV6-4 to TRBJ1-1; 7 bases align to TRBD1. The CDR3 runs 15 residues. V lost 4 bases to trimming and J lost 5 bases; unmatched junction nucleotides: 10. Germline CDR1 is MRHNA and CDR2 is SNTAGT.

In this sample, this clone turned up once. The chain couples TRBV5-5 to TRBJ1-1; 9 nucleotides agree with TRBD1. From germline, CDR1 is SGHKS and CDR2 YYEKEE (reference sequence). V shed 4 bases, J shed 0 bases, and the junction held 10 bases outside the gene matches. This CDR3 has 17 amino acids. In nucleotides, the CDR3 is TGTGCCAGCAGCGGGACCGGGACAGGGACTATGAACACTGAAGCTTTCTTT. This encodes CASSGTGTGTMNTEAFF.

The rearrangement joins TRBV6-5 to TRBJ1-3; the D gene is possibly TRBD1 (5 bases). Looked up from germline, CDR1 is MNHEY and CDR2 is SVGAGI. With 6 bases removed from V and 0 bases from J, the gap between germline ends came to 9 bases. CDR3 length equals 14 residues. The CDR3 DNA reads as TGTGCCAGCAGGAAACAGGTCTCTGGAAACACCATATATTTT. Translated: CASRKQVSGNTIYF.

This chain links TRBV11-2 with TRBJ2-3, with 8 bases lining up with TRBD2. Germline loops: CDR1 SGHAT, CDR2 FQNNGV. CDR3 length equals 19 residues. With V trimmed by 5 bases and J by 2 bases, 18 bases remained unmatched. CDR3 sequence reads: CASSHRTRTRGRLTDTQYF. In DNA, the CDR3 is TGTGCCAGCAGCCACCGAACCCGGACGCGCGGGAGGCTCACAGATACGCAGTATTTT.

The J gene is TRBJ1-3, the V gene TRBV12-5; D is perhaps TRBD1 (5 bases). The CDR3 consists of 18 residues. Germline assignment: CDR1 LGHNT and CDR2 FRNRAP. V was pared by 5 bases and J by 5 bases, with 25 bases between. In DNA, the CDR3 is TGTGCTAGTGGTCGGGCCCCTCTCTCTGGGGCGGTCCGAAACACCATATATTTT. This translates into CASGRAPLSGAVRNTIYF.

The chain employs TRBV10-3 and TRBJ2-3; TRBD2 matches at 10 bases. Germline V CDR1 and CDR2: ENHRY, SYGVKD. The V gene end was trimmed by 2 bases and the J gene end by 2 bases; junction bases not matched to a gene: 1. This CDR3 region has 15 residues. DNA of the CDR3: TGTGCCATCAGTGAGAGCGGGAGGGCCACAGATACGCAGTATTTT. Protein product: CAISESGRATDTQYF.

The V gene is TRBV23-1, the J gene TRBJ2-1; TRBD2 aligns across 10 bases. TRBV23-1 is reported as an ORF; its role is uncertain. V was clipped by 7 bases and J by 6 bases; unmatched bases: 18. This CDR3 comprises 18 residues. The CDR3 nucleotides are TGCGCCAGCATCATAGGGGGCGCGGCTAGCGGGAGTTGCAATGAGCAGTTCTTC. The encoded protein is CASIIGGAASGSCNEQFF.

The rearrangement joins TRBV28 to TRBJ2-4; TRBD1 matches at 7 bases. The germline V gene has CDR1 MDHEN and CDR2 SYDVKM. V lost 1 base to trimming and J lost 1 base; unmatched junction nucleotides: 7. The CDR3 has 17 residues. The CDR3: CASSLSLGDSAKNIQYF. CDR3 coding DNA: TGTGCCAGCAGTTTATCTTTGGGGGACAGCGCCAAAAACATTCAGTACTTC.

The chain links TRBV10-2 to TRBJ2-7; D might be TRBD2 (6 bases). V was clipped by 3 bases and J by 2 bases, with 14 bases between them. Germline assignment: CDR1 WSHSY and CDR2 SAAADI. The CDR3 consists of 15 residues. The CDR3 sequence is CASSEGSTGAYEQYF. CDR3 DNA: TGCGCCAGCAGTGAAGGATCAACGGGGGCCTACGAGCAGTACTTC.

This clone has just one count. The chain's CDR3 is CASSGDNVNTEAFF. For the CDR3, the DNA is TGTGCCAGCAGTGGGGACAATGTGAACACTGAAGCTTTCTTT. The gene calls are TRBV2 and TRBJ1-1, with TRBD1 as a possible D gene (6 bases). The CDR3 is 14 amino acids. Looked up from germline, CDR1 is SNHLY and CDR2 is FYNNEI. V lost 4 bases to trimming and J lost 0 bases, with 9 bases between them. Based on the CDR3 plus reference TRBV2 and TRBJ1-1, the full variable domain is EPEVTQTPSHQVTQMGQEVILRCVPISNHLYFYWYRQILGQKVEFLVSFYNNEISEKSEIFDDQFSVERPDGSNFTLKIRSTKLEDSAMYFCASSGDNVNTEAFFGQGTRLTVV.

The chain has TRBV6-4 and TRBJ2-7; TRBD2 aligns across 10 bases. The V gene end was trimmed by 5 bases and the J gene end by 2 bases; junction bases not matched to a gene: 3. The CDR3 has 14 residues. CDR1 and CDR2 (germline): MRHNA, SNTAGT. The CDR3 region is CASSHLAGAYEQYF. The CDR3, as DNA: TGTGCCAGCAGTCATCTAGCGGGGGCCTACGAGCAGTACTTC.

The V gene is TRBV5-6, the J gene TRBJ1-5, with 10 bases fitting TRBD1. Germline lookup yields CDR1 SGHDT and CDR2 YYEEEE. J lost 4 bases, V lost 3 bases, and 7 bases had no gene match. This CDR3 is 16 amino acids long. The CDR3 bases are TGTGCCAGCAGCTGGGGGACAGGGGAGCGGAATCAGCCCCAGCATTTT. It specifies CASSWGTGERNQPQHF.

CDR3 DNA sequence: TGCGCCAGCAGCACGGGACTAGCGGGAGTTATCCACGAGCAGTACTTC. It encodes CASSTGLAGVIHEQYF. J is TRBJ2-7 and V is TRBV5-1; 14 bases match TRBD2. CDR1 is SGHRS, CDR2 YFSETQ, per germline. This CDR3 is 16 amino acids long. Trimming cost V 4 bases and J 5 bases; bases outside gene matches: 8.

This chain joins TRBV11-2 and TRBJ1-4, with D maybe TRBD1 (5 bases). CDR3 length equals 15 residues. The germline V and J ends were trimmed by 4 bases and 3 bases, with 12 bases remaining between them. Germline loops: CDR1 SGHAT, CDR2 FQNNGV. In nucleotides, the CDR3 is TGTGCCAGCAGCTATCGGGACTCCGCTAATGAAAAACTGTTTTTT. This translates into CASSYRDSANEKLFF.

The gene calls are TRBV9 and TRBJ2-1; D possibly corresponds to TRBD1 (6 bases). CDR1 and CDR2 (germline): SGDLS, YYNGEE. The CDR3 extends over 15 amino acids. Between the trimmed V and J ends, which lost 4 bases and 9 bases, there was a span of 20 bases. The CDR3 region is CASSSQDSQRGEQFF. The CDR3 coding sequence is TGTGCCAGCAGCTCCCAGGACAGCCAGAGGGGTGAGCAGTTCTTC.